The 32 T cell receptor beta chains in this list originate from one sample, sequenced in a study of molecular identifiers for immune sequencing clone quantification. TCRdb itself ran the PCR reads through MiXCR, one entry per CDR3 protein. The sample includes around 470,000 distinct CDR3 sequences, over 20% of them seen just once. The source material was naive CD8+ T cells from blood, with Jurkat cell RNA spiked in. Subset given: FACS-sorted CD8+CD4-CCR7+CD45RA+ naive T cells. These receptor sequences come from a human donor in good health. Some libraries in this study had Jurkat cell RNA spiked in.

With respect to this clonotype: This may arise from a read error, as a much more abundant clone is one base away. The chain is built from TRBV25-1 and TRBJ2-5; unclear D gene. This CDR3 is built from 15 residues. Looked up from germline, CDR1 is MGHDK and CDR2 is SYGVNS. The CDR3: CACSEFFRNQETQYF. CDR3 bases: TGTGCCTGCAGTGAATTCTTTAGGAATCAAGAGACCCAGTACTTC.

V is TRBV12-3 or TRBV12-4 and J is TRBJ2-5; D remains ambiguous. Trimming removed 5 bases at V and 3 bases at J, with 7 bases between. This CDR3 is 12 amino acids long. The DNA for the CDR3 is TGTGCCAGCAGTCTAACCAAAGAGACCCAGTACTTC. Translating gives CASSLTKETQYF.

There are many counts of this clonotype. The V and J genes are TRBV6-5 and TRBJ1-1; D is ambiguous. The CDR3 sequence is 13 residues long. Trimming stripped 2 bases from V and 8 bases from J, with 12 bases between. Germline CDR1 reads MNHEY; CDR2 reads SVGAGI. The CDR3 DNA reads TGTGCCAGCAGTTACAGCGAGAGTTTAGAAGCTTTCTTT. This sequence encodes CASSYSESLEAFF.

Comment on this clonotype: The junction departs from the called germline gene at one end, perhaps through a read error. This chain links TRBV4-3 with TRBJ2-2, with D possibly TRBD1 on 5 matching bases. This CDR3 contains 16 residues. Germline V gene data show CDR1 as LGHNA and CDR2 as YSLEER. The CDR3 is CVSSQSIGQNTGELFF. The CDR3 nucleotides are TGCGTCAGCAGCCAATCAATAGGACAGAACACCGGGGAGCTGTTTTTT.

The chain has TRBV20-1 and TRBJ1-5, with D perhaps matching TRBD1 (5 bases). There are 14 residues in the CDR3. V lost 0 bases and J 1 base, leaving 7 bases between the germline ends. Germline values: CDR1 DFQATT, CDR2 SNEGSKA (reference sequence). The CDR3 loop is CSARDGHSNQPQHF. In DNA form, the CDR3 reads TGCAGTGCTAGAGATGGACACAGCAATCAGCCCCAGCATTTT.

This chain joins TRBV2 and TRBJ1-1; TRBD1 matches at 8 bases. Germline CDR1 reads SNHLY; CDR2 reads FYNNEI. The trim removed 3 bases at V and 6 bases at J, leaving 15 bases unmatched. The CDR3 runs to 17 residues. The CDR3 nucleotides read TGTGCCAGCAGTGATATTTACCGTCAGGGGGCAGGGGCTGAAGCTTTCTTT. Its translation: CASSDIYRQGAGAEAFF. Drawing the rest from reference TRBV2 and TRBJ1-1, the complete variable domain is EPEVTQTPSHQVTQMGQEVILRCVPISNHLYFYWYRQILGQKVEFLVSFYNNEISEKSEIFDDQFSVERPDGSNFTLKIRSTKLEDSAMYFCASSDIYRQGAGAEAFFGQGTRLTVV.

The table lists this clonotype with many counts. The chain combines TRBV15 with TRBJ1-5, with 8 nucleotides matching TRBD1. Germline assignment: CDR1 LNHNV and CDR2 YYDKDF (reference sequence). This CDR3 has 15 residues. V was pared by 0 bases and J by 7 bases, with 5 bases of the junction left unmatched. As DNA, the CDR3 is TGTGCCACCAGCAGAGACACAGGGGGGAGGCAGCCCCAGCATTTT. It translates to CATSRDTGGRQPQHF.

The sample holds one count of this clonotype. The junction departs from the called germline gene at one end, perhaps through a read error. This rearrangement joins TRBV7-3 to TRBJ2-3, with D unclear. The length of the CDR3 is 15 residues. Germline V gene data show CDR1 as SGHTA and CDR2 as FQGTGA. CDR3 sequence (DNA): TGTGCCAGCAGCTTATTCCCGGGTAGCACAGATACGCAGTGTTTT. This codes for CASSLFPGSTDTQCF.

Regarding this clonotype: At one boundary the junction diverges from the germline segment, which might be a read error. The chain recombines TRBV7-8 with TRBJ1-1, with D possibly being TRBD1 (6 bases). This CDR3 comprises 14 residues. Germline-derived CDR1 and CDR2 are SGHVS and FQNEAQ. Written as DNA, the CDR3 is TGTGCCATCGGGTGGCAGGGGAAGAACACTAAAGCTTTCTTT. Protein sequence: CAIGWQGKNTKAFF.

The gene calls are TRBV6-6 and TRBJ1-5, with no clear D. The CDR3 is 13 amino acids. Germline assignment: CDR1 MNHNY and CDR2 SVGAGI (reference sequence). Trimming stripped 8 bases from V and 2 bases from J, with 10 bases between. For the CDR3, the DNA is TGTGCCAGCGTTTTTTACGGCAATCAGCCCCAGCATTTT. It translates to CASVFYGNQPQHF.

Worth noting for this clonotype: Mismatch with germline at one junction end may stem from a read error. The chain has TRBV2 and TRBJ1-5; D gene ambiguous. Germline V lookup: CDR1 SNHLY, CDR2 FYNNEI. The length of the CDR3 is 15 residues. Here the CDR3 reads CASSLGTYSNQSQHF. The CDR3 DNA is TGTGCCAGCAGTTTGGGCACCTATAGCAATCAGTCCCAGCATTTT. The whole variable domain, filled in from reference TRBV2 and TRBJ1-5, reads EPEVTQTPSHQVTQMGQEVILRCVPISNHLYFYWYRQILGQKVEFLVSFYNNEISEKSEIFDDQFSVERPDGSNFTLKIRSTKLEDSAMYFCASSLGTYSNQSQHFGDGTRLSIL.

The J gene is TRBJ1-2, the V gene TRBV11-2; no definite D call. CDR3 length: 13 amino acids. V lost 7 bases to trimming and J lost 3 bases, with 12 bases between them. The germline gives CDR1 SGHAT, CDR2 FQNNGV. Written as DNA, the CDR3 is TGTGCCAGCATGCCGACGCCCTACTATGGCTACACCTTC. Protein: CASMPTPYYGYTF.

This chain links TRBV27 with TRBJ2-3, with a tentative D call TRBD2 (6 bases). Germline V lookup: CDR1 MNHEY, CDR2 SMNVEV (reference sequence). The CDR3 spans 12 residues. The V end was cut by 11 bases, the J end by 6 bases, with 15 bases between. The CDR3 bases are TGTGCCGTGCGGGGTCTCGAGGATACGCAGTATTTT. It yields the protein CAVRGLEDTQYF.

The chain uses TRBV2 and TRBJ2-3; either TRBD1 or TRBD2 may supply D (5 bases each). V was clipped by 7 bases and J by 0 bases, with 11 bases between them. Germline CDR1 is SNHLY and CDR2 is FYNNEI. The CDR3 has 14 amino acids. The CDR3, as DNA: TGTGCCAGCAAAGAGGGGCCTAGCACAGATACGCAGTATTTT. Its protein product is CASKEGPSTDTQYF.

Notes on this clonotype: A read error may be the cause here, since a much bigger clone is one base away. The gene calls are TRBV5-1 and TRBJ2-7; the match to TRBD1 covers 7 bases. This CDR3 has 15 residues. Unmatched junction bases numbered 15, after V lost 7 bases and J lost 5 bases. Per the germline V gene, CDR1 is SGHRS and CDR2 is YFSETQ. The CDR3 DNA sequence: TGCGCCAGCTGCCTGGCCGGGACAGCCTGGCACGAGCAGTACTTC. It translates to CASCLAGTAWHEQYF. The variable domain in full, with the rest retrieved from reference TRBV5-1 and TRBJ2-7, is KAGVTQTPRYLIKTRGQQVTLSCSPISGHRSVSWYQQTPGQGLQFLFEYFSETQRNKGNFPGRFSGRQFSNSRSEMNVSTLELGDSALYLCASCLAGTAWHEQYFGPGTRLTVT.

This clonotype was observed a few times. The rearrangement uses TRBV6-5 and TRBJ2-7; no firm D call. CDR1 and CDR2 from the germline V gene are MNHEY and SVGAGI. This CDR3 is built from 12 residues. The ends were cut back, 1 base at V and 5 bases at J, with 6 bases in the middle. CDR3 in DNA: TGTGCCAGCAGTTACTATACCCACGAGCAGTACTTC. This sequence encodes CASSYYTHEQYF.

This clonotype was counted ten times or more. This rearrangement joins TRBV6-2 or TRBV6-3 to TRBJ1-1, with D uncertain. V was cut by 8 bases and J by 7 bases, with 11 bases left in between. In germline, CDR1 is MNHEY, CDR2 SVGEGT. This CDR3 is built from 11 residues. The CDR3 DNA reads TGTGCCAGCGCAGACAACCTTGAAGCTTTCTTT. Residues: CASADNLEAFF.

The V gene is TRBV28, the J gene TRBJ1-1; 9 bases are shared with TRBD1. This CDR3 region has 15 residues. V lost 5 bases and J lost 4; bases outside the gene matches: 8. Germline V lookup: CDR1 MDHEN, CDR2 SYDVKM. As DNA, the CDR3 is TGTGCCAGCAGTCCCCGGACAGGGGTTATCACTGAAGCTTTCTTT. This codes for CASSPRTGVITEAFF.

This rearrangement joins TRBV6-5 to TRBJ2-1, with TRBD2 identical over 11 bases. V was clipped by 5 bases and J by 5 bases; unmatched bases: 8. There are 16 residues in the CDR3. Germline lookup yields CDR1 MNHEY and CDR2 SVGAGI. The CDR3 DNA follows: TGTGCCAGCAGTGAACAACTAGCGGGAGAAGACAATGAGCAGTTCTTC. It encodes CASSEQLAGEDNEQFF.

This chain joins TRBV30 and TRBJ2-3; D gene ambiguous. The CDR3 spans 13 residues. From germline, CDR1 is GTSNPN and CDR2 SVGIG (reference sequence). Trimming removed 2 bases at V and 4 bases at J, with 10 bases between. The CDR3 loop is CAWSFSLADTQYF. In DNA, the CDR3 is TGTGCCTGGAGTTTCTCACTCGCAGATACGCAGTATTTT.

The rearrangement uses TRBV28 and TRBJ2-3; D perhaps matches TRBD1 (5 bases). CDR1 is MDHEN and CDR2 is SYDVKM in the germline V gene. CDR3 length: 15 amino acids. V dropped 5 bases and J dropped 0 bases, with 12 bases sitting between them. CDR3 sequence: CASSRRTTSTDTQYF. The CDR3 DNA follows: TGTGCCAGCAGTCGCCGGACAACTAGCACAGATACGCAGTATTTT. The full variable domain, completed using reference TRBV28 and TRBJ2-3, is DVKVTQSSRYLVKRTGEKVFLECVQDMDHENMFWYRQDPGLGLRLIYFSYDVKMKEKGDIPEGYSVSREKKERFSLILESASTNQTSMYLCASSRRTTSTDTQYFGPGTRLTVL.

This clonotype was detected ten times or more. The chain links TRBV6-5 to TRBJ2-3; TRBD2 matches 11 bases. Germline V gene data show CDR1 as MNHEY and CDR2 as SVGAGI. Losses at the gene ends were 2 bases for V and 6 bases for J; bases not matched to a gene: 7. The CDR3 covers 16 residues. CDR3 sequence reads: CASSYLRLAGTDTQYF. The CDR3 nucleotides are TGTGCCAGCAGTTACCTCCGACTAGCGGGAACGGATACGCAGTATTTT.

The genes are TRBV4-1 and TRBJ2-7; 9 nucleotides agree with TRBD2. CDR1 is MGHRA, CDR2 YSYEKL, per germline. Losses at the gene ends were 2 bases for V and 2 bases for J; bases not matched to a gene: 7. The CDR3 extends over 16 amino acids. The CDR3 is CASSQLPTSGTYEQYF. As DNA, the CDR3 is TGCGCCAGCAGCCAACTCCCGACTAGCGGAACCTACGAGCAGTACTTC.

Many counts were recorded for this clonotype. The chain is built from TRBV10-3 and TRBJ2-7, with D perhaps matching TRBD2 (5 bases). Deletions cut 3 bases from V and 2 bases from J, with 11 bases between. Germline assignment: CDR1 ENHRY and CDR2 SYGVKD. This CDR3 is 14 amino acids long. The CDR3 loop is CAISEGGSAYEQYF. CDR3 DNA sequence: TGTGCCATCAGTGAAGGCGGGTCTGCCTACGAGCAGTACTTC.

A note on this clonotype: A single base separates this from a much larger clone, so it may be a read error. This sequence joins TRBV20-1 and TRBJ2-3, with D possibly TRBD1 on 5 matching bases. Trimming cost V 0 bases and J 0 bases, with 13 bases left between them. CDR3 size: 16 residues. Germline V gene sequence: CDR1 DFQATT, CDR2 SNEGSKA (reference sequence). The CDR3 protein is CSARDLYRPSTDTQYF. DNA of the CDR3: TGCAGTGCTAGAGATCTCTACAGGCCTAGCACAGATACGCAGTATTTT.

This clonotype was observed a handful of times. The rearrangement uses TRBV7-8 and TRBJ2-7; no clear D gene. Germline CDR1 reads SGHVS; CDR2 reads FQNEAQ. The length of the CDR3 is 12 residues. Trimming shortened V by 5 bases and J by 6 bases, and 11 bases separated the two germline ends. The CDR3 region has the DNA TGTGCCAGCAGCCGGGTTGCTGGCGAGCAGTACTTC. Its translation: CASSRVAGEQYF. Using reference TRBV7-8 and TRBJ2-7 for the parts outside the CDR3, the full variable domain is GAGVSQSPRYKVAKRGQDVALRCDPISGHVSLFWYQQALGQGPEFLTYFQNEAQLDKSGLPSDRFFAERPEGSVSTLKIQRTQQEDSAVYLCASSRVAGEQYFGPGTRLTVT.

The chain is built from TRBV5-8 and TRBJ1-1, with D hard to call. V lost 4 bases to trimming and J lost 0 bases, with 13 bases between them. The CDR3 is 15 amino acids. Germline CDR1 and CDR2: SGHTS and YDEGEE. In DNA, the CDR3 is TGTGCCAGCAGCCCACCCGTGAGGGTGAACACTGAAGCTTTCTTT. This translates into CASSPPVRVNTEAFF.

The sample holds many counts of this clonotype. V is TRBV2 and J is TRBJ2-7, with 7 bases matching TRBD2. There are 13 residues in the CDR3. CDR1 SNHLY and CDR2 FYNNEI come from the germline V gene. J was trimmed by 4 bases and V by 5 bases; bases with no gene match: 5. DNA for the CDR3: TGTGCCAGCAGTCCTGGACTAGGGTACGAGCAGTACTTC. It translates to CASSPGLGYEQYF.

Here the CDR3 DNA reads TGCGCCAGCAGCCGCCTTGAACCAACTAGCGGGGGCACAGATACGCAGTATTTT. Translation: CASSRLEPTSGGTDTQYF. The genes are TRBV4-3 and TRBJ2-3, with 10 positions matching TRBD2. V lost 4 bases and J lost 1; bases outside the gene matches: 11. Per the germline V gene, CDR1 is LGHNA and CDR2 is YSLEER. The length of the CDR3 is 18 residues.

The genes are TRBV4-1 and TRBJ2-7, with TRBD2 identical over 14 bases. Germline V gene data show CDR1 as MGHRA and CDR2 as YSYEKL. CDR3 length: 17 amino acids. The V gene end was trimmed by 2 bases and the J gene end by 7 bases; junction bases not matched to a gene: 10. The CDR3 nucleotides are TGCGCCAGCAGCCAAACATCCGGGACTAGCGGGAGTTCTGAGCAGTACTTC. As protein: CASSQTSGTSGSSEQYF.

In its sample, this clonotype was seen many times. The V gene is TRBV20-1, the J gene TRBJ1-5; no clear D. The CDR3 covers 15 residues. Germline lookup yields CDR1 DFQATT and CDR2 SNEGSKA (reference sequence). Trimming removed 0 bases from V and 1 base from J, with 10 bases in between. CDR3 residues: CSARDFYESNQPQHF. The DNA of the CDR3 is TGCAGTGCTAGAGATTTCTACGAGAGCAATCAGCCCCAGCATTTT.

Remarks on this clonotype: A much bigger clone sits one base away, suggesting this may be a read error. This sequence joins TRBV28 and TRBJ2-3, with D possibly matching TRBD2 (6 bases). The CDR3 loop spans 14 amino acids. V was clipped by 6 bases and J by 1 base, with 11 bases between them. CDR1 and CDR2 from the germline V gene are MDHEN and SYDVKM. For the CDR3, the DNA is TGTGCCAGCAGAGGGACTTCTGGCACAGATACGCAGTATTTT. Translated: CASRGTSGTDTQYF.